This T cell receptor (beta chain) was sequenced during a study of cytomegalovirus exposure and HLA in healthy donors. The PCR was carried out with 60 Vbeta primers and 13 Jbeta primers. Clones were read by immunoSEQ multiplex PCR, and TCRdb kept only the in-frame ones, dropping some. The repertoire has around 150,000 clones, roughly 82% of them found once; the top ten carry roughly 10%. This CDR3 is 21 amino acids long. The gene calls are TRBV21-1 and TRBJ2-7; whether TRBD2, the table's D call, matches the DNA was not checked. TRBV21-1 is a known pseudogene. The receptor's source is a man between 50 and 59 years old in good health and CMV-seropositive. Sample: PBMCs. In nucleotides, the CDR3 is TGTGCCTGCAGCAAAGAGGGACTAGCGGGAGGGCCCTCCGTCCGACCGTACGAGCAGTACTTC. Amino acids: CACSKEGLAGGPSVRPYEQYF.